This T cell receptor (beta chain) originates from a study of CD8 T cells in ankylosing spondylitis. Study-level findings and limits: Several highly homologous variants made up a TCR beta motif, and this motif appeared characteristic of ankylosing spondylitis blood.

The CDR3 runs 15 residues. Per the germline V gene, CDR1 is ENHRY and CDR2 is SYGVKD. The V and J ends lost 7 bases and 5 bases, in that order; junction bases with no gene match: 12. TCRdb ran MiXCR on the 5' RACE reads and lists one entry per CDR3 protein. The sample holds fewer than 500,000 distinct CDR3 sequences, around 26% seen once. This clonotype was counted between two and nine times. What it binds is unknown. The sequence was obtained from a male donor with ankylosing spondylitis. The sample taken for sequencing was blood, either unsorted or a sorted T cell fraction (not recorded which). The chain uses TRBV10-3 and TRBJ2-7; 9 bases align to TRBD1. Here the CDR3 DNA reads TGTGCCATCAACCAGGGACAGGGCTCGCAGGACGAGCAGTACTTC. Amino acids: CAINQGQGSQDEQYF.